Presented here are 22 T cell receptor beta chains from one specimen sequenced in a study of cytomegalovirus exposure and HLA in healthy donors. Sequenced by immunoSEQ multiplex PCR; TCRdb stores in-frame clones only, minus some. The repertoire includes about 190,000 clones, roughly 80% of them detected once, and roughly 7% sits in the top ten. Sequenced: PBMCs. The receptors originated from a man between 18 and 35 years old in good health and CMV-seropositive.

This clone has a count of ten or more. J is TRBJ2-4 and V is TRBV27; no reliable D call. Looked up from germline, CDR1 is MNHEY and CDR2 is SMNVEV (reference sequence). Trimming took off 7 bases at V and 6 bases at J, with 13 bases between the two ends. This CDR3 is built from 13 residues. This chain's CDR3 is CASTSPAGNIQYF. CDR3 nucleotide sequence: TGTGCCAGCACCAGCCCTGCAGGAAACATTCAGTACTTC.

This clone was counted between two and nine times. The chain joins TRBV28 to TRBJ1-1; D not resolved. Germline CDR1 is MDHEN and CDR2 is SYDVKM. The CDR3 is made up of 12 amino acids. The ends were cut back, 7 bases at V and 1 base at J, with 7 bases in the middle. The CDR3 bases are TGTGCCAGCACCCTCAGGAACACTGAAGCTTTCTTT. Translated, it gives CASTLRNTEAFF.

The chain recombines TRBV7-6 with TRBJ2-1, with 10 bases lining up with TRBD2. This CDR3 region has 16 residues. Per the germline V gene, CDR1 is SGHVS and CDR2 is FNYEAQ. V lost 1 base to trimming and J lost 7 bases; unmatched junction nucleotides: 7. The CDR3 spells CASSLVSSGSFNEQFF. CDR3 sequence (DNA): TGTGCCAGCAGCTTAGTGTCTAGCGGGAGTTTTAATGAGCAGTTCTTC.

The rearrangement links TRBV30 to TRBJ2-3; 15 nucleotides match TRBD2. This CDR3 is 15 amino acids long. Trimming removed 3 bases from V and 5 bases from J; junction bases left unmatched: 3. The germline V gene has CDR1 GTSNPN and CDR2 SVGIG (reference sequence). CDR3 bases: TGTGCCTGGAGCGGGACTAGCGGGAGGAGAGATACGCAGTATTTT. It is translated as CAWSGTSGRRDTQYF.

V usage is TRBV7-9 and J usage is TRBJ2-2; maybe TRBD1 (5 bases). This CDR3 has 15 residues. Trimming pared 5 bases from V and 0 bases from J, leaving 10 bases between. Germline V gene sequence: CDR1 SEHNR, CDR2 FQNEAQ (reference sequence). The CDR3 spells CASSPGHTNTGELFF. CDR3 DNA sequence: TGTGCCAGCAGCCCTGGACACACGAACACCGGGGAGCTGTTTTTT.

The genes are TRBV6-5 and TRBJ1-2; 9 bases are a match to TRBD1. This CDR3 spans 13 amino acids. V shed 5 bases, J shed 3 bases, and the junction held 1 base outside the gene matches. CDR1 MNHEY and CDR2 SVGAGI come from the germline V gene. The CDR3 region is CASSRDRDYGYTF. Written as DNA, the CDR3 is TGTGCCAGCAGTCGGGACAGGGACTATGGCTACACCTTC.

This chain links TRBV21-1 with TRBJ2-2; TRBD1 reflects the table's D call only, with no check against the DNA. TRBV21-1 is labeled a pseudogene. CDR3 length equals 15 residues. The CDR3 reads CASSKSDRATGELFF. The CDR3, as DNA: TGTGCCAGCAGCAAATCCGACAGGGCCACCGGGGAGCTGTTTTTT.

This clone is a singleton in its sample. The chain employs TRBV4-2 and TRBJ1-2; 10 bases are a match to TRBD1. The CDR3 is 14 residues long. Germline CDR1 reads LGHNA; CDR2 reads YNFKEQ. The J segment lost 6 bases and the V segment lost 1 base, leaving 2 bases of the junction unmatched. CDR3 sequence: CASSQATGGHGYTF. The CDR3 nucleotides are TGTGCCAGCAGCCAAGCGACAGGGGGCCATGGCTACACCTTC.

There are a few counts of this clone. The chain joins TRBV5-4 to TRBJ2-7, with 9 bases matching TRBD2. The V segment lost 4 bases and the J segment 6 bases; nucleotides outside the gene matches: 8. CDR3 length: 14 amino acids. From germline, CDR1 is SGHNT and CDR2 YYREEE (reference sequence). In DNA, the CDR3 is TGTGCCAGCAGCCGGACTAGCGAGACGGGCGAGCAGTACTTC. It translates to CASSRTSETGEQYF.

V is TRBV5-4 and J is TRBJ2-7, with no clear D. V shed 5 bases and J shed 4 bases, with 16 bases lying between them. Germline lookup yields CDR1 SGHNT and CDR2 YYREEE (reference sequence). The CDR3 is 14 residues long. CDR3 sequence reads: CASRREPSYYEQYF. In DNA, the CDR3 is TGTGCCAGCAGGAGAGAACCGTCCTATTACGAGCAGTACTTC.

The chain couples TRBV11-2 to TRBJ2-5; perhaps TRBD2 as D (7 bases). The germline V gene encodes CDR1 SGHAT and CDR2 FQNNGV. V was pared by 5 bases and J by 4 bases, with 14 bases between. The CDR3 runs to 14 residues. CDR3 loop: CASSVQGRGETQYF. The CDR3 DNA reads as TGTGCCAGCAGCGTGCAGGGGAGGGGAGAGACCCAGTACTTC.

V and J are TRBV7-9 and TRBJ1-3; weak D call: TRBD1 (5 bases). Trimming took 5 bases from V and 0 from J, leaving 17 bases between them. CDR3 length: 17 residues. Germline V lookup: CDR1 SEHNR, CDR2 FQNEAQ (reference sequence). Here the CDR3 reads CASSTGFGGASGNTIYF. CDR3 bases: TGTGCCAGCAGCACGGGCTTCGGGGGAGCCTCTGGAAACACCATATATTTT.

This rearrangement joins TRBV7-3 to TRBJ2-1; unclear D gene. The CDR3 runs to 15 residues. Germline V CDR1 and CDR2: SGHTA, FQGTGA. Trimming took off 5 bases at V and 2 bases at J, with 13 bases between the two ends. The CDR3 spells CASSLRGSPYNEQFF. CDR3 nucleotide sequence: TGTGCCAGCAGCCTGCGAGGTAGCCCCTACAATGAGCAGTTCTTC.

This clone was observed a few times. The chain links TRBV9 to TRBJ2-1; 8 nucleotides match TRBD2. CDR3 length equals 18 residues. J was trimmed by 8 bases and V by 0 bases; bases with no gene match: 16. Looked up from germline, CDR1 is SGDLS and CDR2 is YYNGEE. CDR3 loop: CASSVGASGLRKGDEQFF. CDR3 nucleotide sequence: TGTGCCAGCAGCGTAGGGGCTAGCGGGCTCAGAAAAGGCGATGAGCAGTTCTTC.

This sequence joins TRBV19 and TRBJ2-1; 13 positions agree with TRBD2. The trim removed 4 bases at V and 6 bases at J, leaving 6 bases unmatched. The CDR3 is 16 residues long. From germline, CDR1 is LNHDA and CDR2 SQIVND (reference sequence). CDR3 bases: TGTGCCAGTAGTAAACTAACTAGCGGGAGGGCCAATGAGCAGTTCTTC. Amino acid sequence: CASSKLTSGRANEQFF.

This sequence joins TRBV5-8 and TRBJ1-5; possible D gene TRBD1, 6 bases. Germline lookup yields CDR1 SGHTS and CDR2 YDEGEE. The CDR3 has 14 residues. Trimming left V 4 bases short and J 3 bases short, with 11 bases between. CDR3 nucleotide sequence: TGTGCCAGCAGCCAAGGACAGTCCAATCAGCCCCAGCATTTT. Translation: CASSQGQSNQPQHF.

This CDR3 reads CASSYPGSAGGPKQYF. Written as DNA, the CDR3 is TGTGCCAGCAGTTACCCCGGTTCCGCGGGAGGGCCTAAGCAGTACTTC. The rearrangement links TRBV6-5 to TRBJ2-7; TRBD2 matches at 9 bases. In germline, CDR1 is MNHEY, CDR2 SVGAGI. This CDR3 is built from 16 residues. The trim removed 2 bases at V and 8 bases at J, leaving 13 bases unmatched.

The chain uses TRBV27 and TRBJ2-7; possibly TRBD2 for D (6 bases). The CDR3 is 15 residues long. Germline lookup yields CDR1 MNHEY and CDR2 SMNVEV (reference sequence). V was pared by 5 bases and J by 0 bases, with 14 bases between. CDR3 nucleotide sequence: TGTGCCAGCAGTCCTCTCGGGGGAGTCTCCTACGAGCAGTACTTC. Amino acid sequence: CASSPLGGVSYEQYF.

This clone was seen more than once but under ten times. The rearrangement joins TRBV21-1 to TRBJ2-1; whether TRBD2, the table's D call, matches the DNA was not checked. TRBV21-1 is shown as a pseudogene. This CDR3 is 13 amino acids long. CDR3: CASSLTDPGHAFF. The CDR3 bases are TGTGCCAGCAGCCTGACTGACCCCGGCCATGCGTTCTTC.

V usage is TRBV2 and J usage is TRBJ2-2; perhaps TRBD2 as D (7 bases). This CDR3 spans 14 amino acids. Trimming removed 5 bases at V and 6 bases at J, with 13 bases between. The germline CDR1 and CDR2 sequences are SNHLY and FYNNEI. CDR3 coding DNA: TGTGCCAGCAGTATCGGGGGGCGCGCCGGGGAGCTGTTTTTT. It encodes CASSIGGRAGELFF.

The chain carries TRBV29-1 and TRBJ2-4, with no clear D. Between the trimmed V and J ends, which lost 5 bases and 5 bases, there was a span of 13 bases. The CDR3 is made up of 13 amino acids. CDR1 and CDR2 from the germline V gene are SQVTM and ANQGSEA. CDR3 sequence: CSVQSALENIQYF. In DNA form, the CDR3 reads TGCAGCGTTCAATCGGCCCTAGAAAACATTCAGTACTTC.

This chain joins TRBV2 and TRBJ2-3; 8 bases are shared with TRBD2. The V gene end was trimmed by 6 bases and the J gene end by 4 bases; junction bases not matched to a gene: 6. CDR1 is SNHLY and CDR2 is FYNNEI in the germline V gene. The CDR3 has 14 residues. CDR3 sequence reads: CASRQGTSADTQYF. The CDR3 nucleotides read TGTGCCAGCAGGCAAGGGACTAGTGCAGATACGCAGTATTTT. Full variable domain (rest looked up from reference TRBV2 and TRBJ2-3): EPEVTQTPSHQVTQMGQEVILRCVPISNHLYFYWYRQILGQKVEFLVSFYNNEISEKSEIFDDQFSVERPDGSNFTLKIRSTKLEDSAMYFCASRQGTSADTQYFGPGTRLTVL.